This is a list of T cell receptor beta chains from one sample in a study of blood T cell repertoires in COVID-19. Sequenced by immunoSEQ multiplex PCR; TCRdb stores in-frame clones only, minus some. The sample holds under 130,000 clones; approximately 81% are singletons and the top ten take about 2%. Sequenced: peripheral blood. The source is a human donor in a cohort sampled during active COVID-19. Both conserved end residues are part of each CDR3. Each record gives: D gene, V gene, J gene, clone size, CDR3 DNA, CDR3 protein. The D gene is left open where the match is weak. Size values are once, few and many counts, or a class for expanded clones, and some rows have none.

D gene: NA
V gene: TRBV18
J gene: TRBJ2-6
clone size: NA
CDR3 DNA: TGTGCCAGCTCACCAAGCTACTCTGGGGCCAACGTCCTGACTTTC
CDR3 protein: CASSPSYSGANVLTF

D gene: TRBD1
V gene: TRBV18
J gene: TRBJ2-7
clone size: NA
CDR3 DNA: TGTGCCAGCTCAACAGCCGGGACAGGGGCCCACGAGCAGTACTTC
CDR3 protein: CASSTAGTGAHEQYF

D gene: NA
V gene: TRBV29-1
J gene: TRBJ2-2
clone size: once
CDR3 DNA: TGCAGCGTTGGGAGGGGCTCGAACACCGGGGAGCTGTTTTTT
CDR3 protein: CSVGRGSNTGELFF

D gene: NA
V gene: TRBV4-1
J gene: TRBJ1-4
clone size: NA
CDR3 DNA: TGCGCCAGCAGCCAAGTGTACGGGGGTACTAATGAAAAACTGTTTTTT
CDR3 protein: CASSQVYGGTNEKLFF

D gene: TRBD1
V gene: TRBV6-5
J gene: TRBJ1-2
clone size: NA
CDR3 DNA: TGTGCCAGCACCGAGGGGGGACAGGGGATCTATGGCTACACCTTC
CDR3 protein: CASTEGGQGIYGYTF

D gene: NA
V gene: TRBV11-2
J gene: TRBJ2-7
clone size: NA
CDR3 DNA: TGTGCCAGCAGCGCCCGGGGGTACTACGAGCAGTACTTC
CDR3 protein: CASSARGYYEQYF

D gene: NA
V gene: TRBV30
J gene: TRBJ2-7
clone size: NA
CDR3 DNA: TGTGCCTGGAGTGCACAGGGCATAGAGCAGTACTTC
CDR3 protein: CAWSAQGIEQYF

D gene: NA
V gene: TRBV23-1
J gene: TRBJ2-4
clone size: NA
CDR3 DNA: TGCGCCAGCGTCAGTGTCCCCCCAATAATAGCCAAAAACATTCAGTACTTC
CDR3 protein: CASVSVPPIIAKNIQYF

D gene: TRBD2
V gene: TRBV18
J gene: TRBJ2-1
clone size: NA
CDR3 DNA: TGTGCCAGCTCCCAAGGGACTAGCGGTAACAATGAGCAGTTCTTC
CDR3 protein: CASSQGTSGNNEQFF

D gene: NA
V gene: TRBV9
J gene: TRBJ1-2
clone size: NA
CDR3 DNA: TGTGCCAGCGGGGGGAGTCTAGGCTACACCTTC
CDR3 protein: CASGGSLGYTF

D gene: TRBD1
V gene: TRBV7-2
J gene: TRBJ1-6
clone size: NA
CDR3 DNA: TGTGCCAGCAGCTCGGACAGGGCTAATTCACCCCTCCACTTT
CDR3 protein: CASSSDRANSPLHF

D gene: NA
V gene: TRBV5-1
J gene: TRBJ2-5
clone size: NA
CDR3 DNA: TGCGCCAGCACCCCTGCGGACAGACAAGAGACCCAGTACTTC
CDR3 protein: CASTPADRQETQYF

D gene: NA
V gene: TRBV4-1
J gene: TRBJ1-6
clone size: NA
CDR3 DNA: TGCGCCAGCAGCCAAGCGAGGGGGGGCGATGGTTCACCCCTCCACTTT
CDR3 protein: CASSQARGGDGSPLHF

D gene: NA
V gene: TRBV6-5
J gene: TRBJ1-3
clone size: NA
CDR3 DNA: TGTGCCAGCAGTTCTCGGCAGGAACGGTCCATATATTTT
CDR3 protein: CASSSRQERSIYF

D gene: NA
V gene: TRBV5-8
J gene: TRBJ2-7
clone size: NA
CDR3 DNA: TGTGCCAGCACCAATCGAGGAGGGGAGCCTAGCTTGGGCGAGCAGTACTTC
CDR3 protein: CASTNRGGEPSLGEQYF

D gene: TRBD2
V gene: TRBV4-1
J gene: TRBJ2-3
clone size: NA
CDR3 DNA: TGCGCCAGCAGCCAAGTTCGACTAGCGGGACCCACTACGCAGTATTTT
CDR3 protein: CASSQVRLAGPTTQYF

D gene: TRBD2
V gene: TRBV18
J gene: TRBJ2-2
clone size: NA
CDR3 DNA: TGTGCCAGCTCACCCCCCCTAGCGGGTCCTACCGGGGAGCTGTTTTTT
CDR3 protein: CASSPPLAGPTGELFF

D gene: TRBD1
V gene: TRBV6-2/TRBV6-3
J gene: TRBJ2-7
clone size: NA
CDR3 DNA: TGTGCCAGCAGTAACTGGGACATCCCCAGGGGGCCTTCCTACGAGCAGTACTTC
CDR3 protein: CASSNWDIPRGPSYEQYF

D gene: NA
V gene: TRBV24-1
J gene: TRBJ2-1
clone size: few
CDR3 DNA: TGTGCCACCATGGGCGGGATCTACAATGAGCAGTTCTTC
CDR3 protein: CATMGGIYNEQFF

D gene: NA
V gene: TRBV6-1
J gene: TRBJ1-6
clone size: NA
CDR3 DNA: TGTGCCAGCAGTGACGGTCTCCCCCTCCACTTT
CDR3 protein: CASSDGLPLHF

D gene: TRBD2
V gene: TRBV7-2
J gene: TRBJ2-1
clone size: NA
CDR3 DNA: TGTGCCAGCAGCTTCGGGAGGATCTCCTACAATGAGCAGTTCTTC
CDR3 protein: CASSFGRISYNEQFF

D gene: NA
V gene: TRBV4-1
J gene: TRBJ2-5
clone size: many
CDR3 DNA: TGCGCCAGCAGCCAGGGTAGCGGCATTCAAGAGACCCAGTACTTC
CDR3 protein: CASSQGSGIQETQYF

D gene: TRBD1
V gene: TRBV6-5
J gene: TRBJ2-7
clone size: NA
CDR3 DNA: TGTGCCAGCAGTCCCACAGGGGGCCCCAGCGAGCAGTACTTC
CDR3 protein: CASSPTGGPSEQYF

D gene: NA
V gene: TRBV28
J gene: TRBJ1-6
clone size: NA
CDR3 DNA: TGTGCCAGCACCCAACAGGAGCGTTCACCCCTCCACTTT
CDR3 protein: CASTQQERSPLHF

D gene: NA
V gene: TRBV5-1
J gene: TRBJ2-1
clone size: NA
CDR3 DNA: TGCGCCAGCAGTCATGAGCGGGTCTCCTACAATGAGCAGTTCTTC
CDR3 protein: CASSHERVSYNEQFF

D gene: TRBD2
V gene: TRBV7-9
J gene: TRBJ2-3
clone size: NA
CDR3 DNA: TGTGCCAGCAGCGATATTAGCGGGGGGGCAGATACGCAGTATTTT
CDR3 protein: CASSDISGGADTQYF

D gene: NA
V gene: TRBV6-4
J gene: TRBJ2-7
clone size: NA
CDR3 DNA: TGTGCCAGCAGTGACGAGGAACAGGGCTCCTACGAGCAGTACTTC
CDR3 protein: CASSDEEQGSYEQYF

D gene: TRBD1
V gene: TRBV11-2
J gene: TRBJ2-3
clone size: NA
CDR3 DNA: TGTGCCAGCAGCTTAGTCTCGGGACAGGGGACAGATACGCAGTATTTT
CDR3 protein: CASSLVSGQGTDTQYF

D gene: NA
V gene: TRBV4-2
J gene: TRBJ2-3
clone size: medium-sized
CDR3 DNA: TGTGCCAGCAGCCAAGATGTCGGGAGAACGCAGTATTTT
CDR3 protein: CASSQDVGRTQYF

D gene: TRBD1
V gene: TRBV30
J gene: TRBJ2-1
clone size: once
CDR3 DNA: TGTGCCTGGAGTGGACAGGGGGCTAGGAATGAGCAGTTCTTC
CDR3 protein: CAWSGQGARNEQFF

D gene: NA
V gene: TRBV4-1
J gene: TRBJ2-7
clone size: NA
CDR3 DNA: TGCGCCAGCAGCCCCTTTCCTGAAGCGGCCGAGCAGTACTTC
CDR3 protein: CASSPFPEAAEQYF

D gene: TRBD1
V gene: TRBV11-2
J gene: TRBJ2-2
clone size: once
CDR3 DNA: TGTGCCAGCAGTTTTGGACAGGCCGGGGAGCTGTTTTTT
CDR3 protein: CASSFGQAGELFF

D gene: TRBD1
V gene: TRBV28
J gene: TRBJ2-5
clone size: NA
CDR3 DNA: TGTGCCAGCCAGAAACAGGGGTTAGTAACGGAGACCCAGTACTTC
CDR3 protein: CASQKQGLVTETQYF

D gene: NA
V gene: TRBV9
J gene: TRBJ2-2
clone size: NA
CDR3 DNA: TGTGCCAGCAGCGTCACAGGGACCGGGGAGCTGTTTTTT
CDR3 protein: CASSVTGTGELFF

D gene: TRBD1
V gene: TRBV3-1/TRBV3-2
J gene: TRBJ1-1
clone size: NA
CDR3 DNA: TGTGCCAGCAGCCAAGTGGGGACAGGGACTGAAGCTTTCTTT
CDR3 protein: CASSQVGTGTEAFF

D gene: NA
V gene: TRBV6-1
J gene: TRBJ1-6
clone size: NA
CDR3 DNA: TGTGCCAGCAGTGAACGGACACCGTATAATTCACCCCTCCACTTT
CDR3 protein: CASSERTPYNSPLHF

D gene: NA
V gene: TRBV9
J gene: TRBJ2-7
clone size: NA
CDR3 DNA: TGTGCCAGCACCCGGACGGGGGAAAGTTACGACGAGCAGTACTTC
CDR3 protein: CASTRTGESYDEQYF

D gene: TRBD1
V gene: TRBV18
J gene: TRBJ1-4
clone size: NA
CDR3 DNA: TGTGCCAGCGGAGGGGGCCTGGATGAAAAACTGTTTTTT
CDR3 protein: CASGGGLDEKLFF

D gene: TRBD2
V gene: TRBV11-3
J gene: TRBJ2-1
clone size: NA
CDR3 DNA: TGTGCCAGCAGCGTAGGACTAGCGGGCTACAATGAGCAGTTCTTC
CDR3 protein: CASSVGLAGYNEQFF

D gene: NA
V gene: TRBV27
J gene: TRBJ1-2
clone size: NA
CDR3 DNA: TGTGCCAGCAGTTTAGACAGCTCCCGTCTCTATGGCTACACCTTC
CDR3 protein: CASSLDSSRLYGYTF

D gene: NA
V gene: TRBV24-1
J gene: TRBJ1-5
clone size: NA
CDR3 DNA: TGTGCCACCAGTGAGACAGCCCTTAATCAGCCCCAGCATTTT
CDR3 protein: CATSETALNQPQHF

D gene: NA
V gene: TRBV3-1/TRBV3-2
J gene: TRBJ2-2
clone size: NA
CDR3 DNA: TGTGCCAGCAGCCAAGCAGGCACCGCGAACACCGGGGAGCTGTTTTTT
CDR3 protein: CASSQAGTANTGELFF

D gene: TRBD1
V gene: TRBV10-3
J gene: TRBJ2-3
clone size: NA
CDR3 DNA: TGTGCCATCAGTGAGTCGGGACAGGGGCGGAAGACAGATACGCAGTATTTT
CDR3 protein: CAISESGQGRKTDTQYF

D gene: TRBD1
V gene: TRBV28
J gene: TRBJ1-5
clone size: NA
CDR3 DNA: TGTGCCAGCAGTTTGTCTACAGGGGGGGGGAATCAGCCCCAGCATTTT
CDR3 protein: CASSLSTGGGNQPQHF

D gene: NA
V gene: TRBV6-6
J gene: TRBJ2-2
clone size: few
CDR3 DNA: TGTGCCAGCAGTTACCCAGAGGGCACCGGGGAGCTGTTTTTT
CDR3 protein: CASSYPEGTGELFF

D gene: TRBD2
V gene: TRBV5-1
J gene: TRBJ2-1
clone size: NA
CDR3 DNA: TGCGCCAGCAGCTTGATGGCTAGCGGACACAATGAGCAGTTCTTC
CDR3 protein: CASSLMASGHNEQFF

D gene: TRBD2
V gene: TRBV7-2
J gene: TRBJ2-4
clone size: once
CDR3 DNA: TGTGCCAGCAGCTTAGATAGCGGGGGGGCCTCTGGAGCCAAAAACATTCAGTACTTC
CDR3 protein: CASSLDSGGASGAKNIQYF

D gene: TRBD1
V gene: TRBV5-5
J gene: TRBJ1-2
clone size: NA
CDR3 DNA: TGTGCCAGCAGCTCAAGACAGGGGGGTGACTATGGCTACACCTTC
CDR3 protein: CASSSRQGGDYGYTF

D gene: NA
V gene: TRBV6-6
J gene: TRBJ2-1
clone size: NA
CDR3 DNA: TGTGCCACTTCTCAAGGGGGAAATGAGCAGTTCTTC
CDR3 protein: CATSQGGNEQFF

D gene: NA
V gene: TRBV7-2
J gene: TRBJ2-1
clone size: NA
CDR3 DNA: TGTGCCAGCAGCTCCCTTATGAGGTATAAATACAATGAGCAGTTCTTC
CDR3 protein: CASSSLMRYKYNEQFF

D gene: NA
V gene: TRBV7-9
J gene: TRBJ1-4
clone size: NA
CDR3 DNA: TGTGCCAGCCCCGGGCTGAGCGGTGAAAAACTGTTTTTT
CDR3 protein: CASPGLSGEKLFF

D gene: TRBD1
V gene: TRBV19
J gene: TRBJ1-2
clone size: NA
CDR3 DNA: TGTGCCAGTAGTATCGGACAGGCCCTCTCCGGCTACACCTTC
CDR3 protein: CASSIGQALSGYTF

D gene: TRBD2
V gene: TRBV9
J gene: TRBJ2-3
clone size: NA
CDR3 DNA: TGTGCCAGCAGCGCCGGGACTAGCGGGTCCCTACCCACAGATACGCAGTATTTT
CDR3 protein: CASSAGTSGSLPTDTQYF

D gene: NA
V gene: TRBV7-9
J gene: TRBJ2-5
clone size: NA
CDR3 DNA: TGTGCCAGCAGCTTAGTTACAGGAGCGGAGACCCAGTACTTC
CDR3 protein: CASSLVTGAETQYF

D gene: TRBD1
V gene: TRBV28
J gene: TRBJ2-5
clone size: NA
CDR3 DNA: TGTGCCAGCAGTTTAGGAGGACAGGGCAAGGAGACCCAGTACTTC
CDR3 protein: CASSLGGQGKETQYF

D gene: NA
V gene: TRBV2
J gene: TRBJ1-5
clone size: NA
CDR3 DNA: TGTGCCAGCAGTTTCTCCTCAGGCAATCAGCCCCAGCATTTT
CDR3 protein: CASSFSSGNQPQHF

D gene: NA
V gene: TRBV28
J gene: TRBJ1-2
clone size: once
CDR3 DNA: TGTGCCAGCAGTCCCAGGGCCCTCTATGGCTACACCTTC
CDR3 protein: CASSPRALYGYTF

D gene: NA
V gene: TRBV28
J gene: TRBJ1-2
clone size: few
CDR3 DNA: TGTGCCAGCAGGGGCACAGGGAACACAAACTATGGCTACACCTTC
CDR3 protein: CASRGTGNTNYGYTF